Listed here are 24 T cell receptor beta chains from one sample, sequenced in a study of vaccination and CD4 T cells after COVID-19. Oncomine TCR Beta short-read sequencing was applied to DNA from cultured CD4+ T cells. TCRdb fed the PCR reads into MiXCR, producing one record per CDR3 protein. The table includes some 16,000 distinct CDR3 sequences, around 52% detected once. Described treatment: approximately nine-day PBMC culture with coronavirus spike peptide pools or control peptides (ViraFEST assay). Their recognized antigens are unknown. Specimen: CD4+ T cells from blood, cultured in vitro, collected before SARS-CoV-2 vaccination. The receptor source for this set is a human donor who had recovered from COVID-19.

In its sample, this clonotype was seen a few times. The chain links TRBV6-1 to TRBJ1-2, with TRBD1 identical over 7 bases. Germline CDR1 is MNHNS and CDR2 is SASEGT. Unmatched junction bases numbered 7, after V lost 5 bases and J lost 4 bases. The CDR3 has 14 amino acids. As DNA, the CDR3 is TGTGCCAGCAGTCCTCAACAGGGGAGCTATGGCTACACCTTC. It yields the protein CASSPQQGSYGYTF.

The chain's CDR3 is CASSMGTGANVLTF. The DNA for the CDR3 is TGTGCCAGCAGTATGGGGACCGGGGCCAACGTCCTGACTTTC. This chain links TRBV2 with TRBJ2-6; the D gene could be TRBD1 or TRBD2 (5 bases each). With 5 bases removed from V and 4 bases from J, the gap between germline ends came to 9 bases. CDR3 size: 14 residues. From germline, CDR1 is SNHLY and CDR2 FYNNEI.

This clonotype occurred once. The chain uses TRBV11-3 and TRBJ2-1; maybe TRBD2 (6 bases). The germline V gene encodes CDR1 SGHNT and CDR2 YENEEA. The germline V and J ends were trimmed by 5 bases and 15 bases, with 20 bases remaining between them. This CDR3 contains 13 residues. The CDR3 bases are TGTGCCAGCAGCGGAGTTCTGGGAGGACGGCTGTTCTTC. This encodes CASSGVLGGRLFF.

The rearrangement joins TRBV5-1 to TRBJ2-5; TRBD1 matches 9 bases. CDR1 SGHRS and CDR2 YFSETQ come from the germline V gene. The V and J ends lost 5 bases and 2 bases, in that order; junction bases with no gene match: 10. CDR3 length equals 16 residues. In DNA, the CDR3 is TGCGCCAGCAGAATGTGGACGGGACAGGGACAAGAGACCCAGTACTTC. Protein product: CASRMWTGQGQETQYF.

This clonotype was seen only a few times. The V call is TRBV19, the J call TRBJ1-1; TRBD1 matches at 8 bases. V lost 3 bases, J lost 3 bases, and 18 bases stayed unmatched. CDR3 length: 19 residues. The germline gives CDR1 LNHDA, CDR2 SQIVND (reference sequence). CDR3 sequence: CASSMRKMLTGEVDTEAFF. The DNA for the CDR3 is TGTGCCAGTAGTATGCGTAAGATGTTGACAGGGGAGGTCGACACTGAAGCTTTCTTT. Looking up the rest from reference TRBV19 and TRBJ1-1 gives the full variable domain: DGGITQSPKYLFRKEGQNVTLSCEQNLNHDAMYWYRQDPGQGLRLIYYSQIVNDFQKGDIAEGYSVSREKKESFPLTVTSAQKNPTAFYLCASSMRKMLTGEVDTEAFFGQGTRLTVV.

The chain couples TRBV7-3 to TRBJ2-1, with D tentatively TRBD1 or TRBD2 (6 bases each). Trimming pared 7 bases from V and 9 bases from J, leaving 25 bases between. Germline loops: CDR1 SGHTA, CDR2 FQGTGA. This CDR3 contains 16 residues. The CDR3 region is CASTSTGAPSPGEQFF. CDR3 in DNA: TGTGCCAGCACCTCAACGGGGGCCCCAAGCCCGGGTGAGCAGTTCTTC. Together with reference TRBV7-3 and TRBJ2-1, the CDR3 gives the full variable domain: GAGVSQTPSNKVTEKGKYVELRCDPISGHTALYWYRQSLGQGPEFLIYFQGTGAADDSGLPNDRFFAVRPEGSVSTLKIQRTERGDSAVYLCASTSTGAPSPGEQFFGPGTRLTVL.

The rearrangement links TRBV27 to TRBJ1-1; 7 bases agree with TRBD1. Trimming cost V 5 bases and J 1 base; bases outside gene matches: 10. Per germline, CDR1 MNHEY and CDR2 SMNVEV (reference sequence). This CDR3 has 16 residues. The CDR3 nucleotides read TGTGCCAGCAGTCGGAAAAGGACAGGAGAGAACACTGAAGCTTTCTTT. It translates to CASSRKRTGENTEAFF.

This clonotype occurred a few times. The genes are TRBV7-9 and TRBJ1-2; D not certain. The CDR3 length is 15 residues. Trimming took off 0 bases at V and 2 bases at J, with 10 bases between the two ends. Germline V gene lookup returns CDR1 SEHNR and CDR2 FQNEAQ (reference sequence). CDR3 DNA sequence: TGTGCCAGCAGCTTAGCCGGCGCACACAACTATGGCTACACCTTC. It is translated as CASSLAGAHNYGYTF.

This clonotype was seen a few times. This CDR3 is CSADDRGYEQYF. The CDR3 nucleotides are TGCAGTGCTGACGACAGGGGCTACGAGCAGTACTTC. The chain is built from TRBV20-1 and TRBJ2-7; 8 positions agree with TRBD1. Germline trimming cut 5 bases from V and 3 bases from J; bases unmatched to any gene: 3. Germline assignment: CDR1 DFQATT and CDR2 SNEGSKA (reference sequence). CDR3 size: 12 residues.

The CDR3 loop is CASSASGTGPKGGEAFF. As DNA, the CDR3 is TGCGCCAGCAGTGCCTCCGGGACAGGGCCCAAAGGGGGTGAAGCTTTCTTT. The rearrangement links TRBV10-1 to TRBJ1-1, with 9 bases aligning to TRBD1. Unmatched junction bases numbered 16, after V lost 4 bases and J lost 7 bases. Germline-derived CDR1 and CDR2 are WNHNN and SYGVQD (reference sequence). The CDR3 totals 17 residues.

CDR3 nucleotide sequence: TGTGCCAGCATGAGGGGGGAGACCCAGTACTTC. Translation gives CASMRGETQYF. The rearrangement joins TRBV5-8 to TRBJ2-5; possibly TRBD1 for D (6 bases). Deletions cut 6 bases from V and 5 bases from J, with 8 bases between. The CDR3 totals 11 residues. Looked up from germline, CDR1 is SGHTS and CDR2 is YDEGEE.

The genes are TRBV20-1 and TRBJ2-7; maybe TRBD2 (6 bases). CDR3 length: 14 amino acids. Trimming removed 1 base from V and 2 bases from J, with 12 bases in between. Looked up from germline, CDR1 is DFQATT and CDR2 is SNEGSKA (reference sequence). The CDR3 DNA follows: TGCAGTGCTAGAGTTGTCGGGGGAACCTACGAGCAGTACTTC. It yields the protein CSARVVGGTYEQYF.

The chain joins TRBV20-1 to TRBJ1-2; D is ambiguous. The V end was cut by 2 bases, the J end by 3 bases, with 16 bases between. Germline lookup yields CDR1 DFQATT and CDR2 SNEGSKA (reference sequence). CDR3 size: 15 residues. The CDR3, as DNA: TGCAGTGCTAGATCAGAAGGCCTGCGGGACTATGGCTACACCTTC. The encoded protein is CSARSEGLRDYGYTF.

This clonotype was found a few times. The CDR3 coding sequence is TGTGCCAGCAGGGGTGGGAGCATGAACACTGAAGCTTTCTTT. This sequence encodes CASRGGSMNTEAFF. The chain carries TRBV6-1 and TRBJ1-1, with no clear D. Per the germline V gene, CDR1 is MNHNS and CDR2 is SASEGT. V lost 6 bases and J 0 bases, leaving 11 bases between the germline ends. The CDR3 spans 14 residues.

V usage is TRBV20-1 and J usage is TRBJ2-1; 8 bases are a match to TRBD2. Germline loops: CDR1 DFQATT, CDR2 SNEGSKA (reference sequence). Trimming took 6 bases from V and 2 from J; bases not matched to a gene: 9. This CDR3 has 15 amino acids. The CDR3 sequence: CSAPPGAGAYNEQFF. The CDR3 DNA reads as TGCAGTGCCCCACCCGGAGCGGGGGCCTACAATGAGCAGTTCTTC.

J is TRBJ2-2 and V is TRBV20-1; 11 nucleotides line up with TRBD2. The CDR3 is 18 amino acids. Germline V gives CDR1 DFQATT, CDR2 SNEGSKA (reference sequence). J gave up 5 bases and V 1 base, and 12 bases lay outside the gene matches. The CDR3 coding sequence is TGCAGTGCTAGAGGAGTTGGTAGCGGGAGGGCCAGGACCGGGGAGCTGTTTTTT. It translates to CSARGVGSGRARTGELFF.

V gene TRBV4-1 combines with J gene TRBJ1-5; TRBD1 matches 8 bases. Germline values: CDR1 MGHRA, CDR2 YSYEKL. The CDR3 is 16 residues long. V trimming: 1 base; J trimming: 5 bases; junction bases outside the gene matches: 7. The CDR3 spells CASSQGTGSFDQPQHF. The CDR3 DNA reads TGCGCCAGCAGCCAAGGGACAGGGTCATTTGATCAGCCCCAGCATTTT.

The DNA of the CDR3 is TGTGCCAGTAGTATAGTCAGGACAGGGGCTCGCGAGCAGTACTTC. Translation gives CASSIVRTGAREQYF. The chain combines TRBV19 with TRBJ2-7, with 9 bases identical to TRBD1. CDR3 size: 15 residues. Germline loops: CDR1 LNHDA, CDR2 SQIVND (reference sequence). The V segment lost 1 base and the J segment 6 bases; nucleotides outside the gene matches: 7.

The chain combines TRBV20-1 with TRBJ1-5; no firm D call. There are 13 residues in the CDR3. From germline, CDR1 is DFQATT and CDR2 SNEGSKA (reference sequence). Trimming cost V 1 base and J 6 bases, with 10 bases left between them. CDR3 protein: CSARAGSGQPQHF. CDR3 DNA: TGCAGTGCTAGAGCGGGAAGCGGTCAGCCCCAGCATTTT.

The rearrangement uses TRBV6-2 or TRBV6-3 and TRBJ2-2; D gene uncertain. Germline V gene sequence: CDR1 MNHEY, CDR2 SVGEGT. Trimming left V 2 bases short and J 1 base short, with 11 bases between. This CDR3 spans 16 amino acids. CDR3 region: CASSYPGPMNTGELFF. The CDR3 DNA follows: TGTGCCAGCAGTTACCCCGGGCCTATGAACACCGGGGAGCTGTTTTTT.

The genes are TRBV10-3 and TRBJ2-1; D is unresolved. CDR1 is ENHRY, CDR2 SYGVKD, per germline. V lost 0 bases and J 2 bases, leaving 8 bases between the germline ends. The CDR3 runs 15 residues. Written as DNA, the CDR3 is TGTGCCATCAGTGAGTCAGGACGTCCCTACAATGAGCAGTTCTTC. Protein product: CAISESGRPYNEQFF.

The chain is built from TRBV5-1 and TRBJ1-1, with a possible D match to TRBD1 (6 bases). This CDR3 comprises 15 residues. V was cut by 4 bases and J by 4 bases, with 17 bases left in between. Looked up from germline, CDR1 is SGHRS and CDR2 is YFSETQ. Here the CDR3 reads CASSPNPGVTTEAFF. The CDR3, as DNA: TGCGCCAGCAGCCCGAATCCAGGGGTTACCACTGAAGCTTTCTTT.

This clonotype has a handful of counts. The CDR3 coding sequence is TGTGCCAGCAGTTACGGGGGGAATCAGCCCCAGCATTTT. It encodes CASSYGGNQPQHF. V usage is TRBV6-2 or TRBV6-3 and J usage is TRBJ1-5, with D perhaps TRBD1 (5 bases). Germline lookup yields CDR1 MNHEY and CDR2 SVGEGT. The CDR3 totals 13 residues. V lost 2 bases, J lost 4 bases, and 6 bases lay in between.

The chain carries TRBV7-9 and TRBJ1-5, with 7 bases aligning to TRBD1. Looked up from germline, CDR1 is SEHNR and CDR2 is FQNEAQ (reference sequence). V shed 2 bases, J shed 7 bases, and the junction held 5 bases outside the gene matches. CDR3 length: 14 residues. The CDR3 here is CASSLPGQQQPQHF. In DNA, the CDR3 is TGTGCCAGCAGCTTACCGGGACAGCAACAGCCCCAGCATTTT.